Listed below are T cell receptor beta chains from one sample, sequenced in a study of T cell repertoires in cytomegalovirus infection. TCRdb analysed the reads with MiXCR anew, one entry per CDR3 protein. The data show fewer than 350,000 distinct CDR3 sequences, approximately 32% seen once. Their antigens remain unidentified. This material consisted of cultured PBMCs, taken from culture after CMV antigen stimulation. These TCRs come from a human donor in good health (CMV status not recorded). Some clones in this sample may be carry-over from other donors' samples. Each CDR3 is given without its conserved first and last residue. The listing skips clone size in some rows; elsewhere it reads once, few, many or a size class.

clone_size	v_call	cdr3_aa
few	TRBV7-2	ASSPGHTNSGNTIY
few	TRBV7-9	ASSLSVEADTQY
few	TRBV6-1	ASSEVGAGGIQAF
few	TRBV27	ASSPRQEPTNYGYT
few	TRBV27	ASSSGVGANVLT
few	TRBV7-3	ASSLKDSTDTQY
NA	TRBV6-5	ASSPTAKNIQY
many	TRBV19	ASSIRGTAKNIQY
NA	TRBV6-1	ASSELAGYYNEQF
NA	TRBV28	ASSARRPNYGYT
NA	TRBV10-3	AIARGTMNTGELF
few	TRBV3-1	ASSPGGGREQY
NA	TRBV6-6	ATILRQKSSGNTIY
many	TRBV7-8	ASSGQGGTTEAF
NA	TRBV9	ASSVVSGTEAF
NA	TRBV2	ASSEALGNYGYT